These 17 T cell receptor beta chains share one sample of origin, sequenced in a study of blood T cells in healthy people across ages. Then a second PCR, running about 7 to 11 cycles, was carried out with a sample-barcoded 5' primer and a J-beta primer mix. MiXCR, run by TCRdb on the 5' RACE reads, gives a single entry per CDR3 protein. The repertoire has roughly 700,000 distinct CDR3 sequences, approximately 50% of them found once; the top ten carry 25% to 35%. Sequencing was performed on blood. These receptors originate from a woman aged 60-75 years in good health.

This clonotype was observed a few times. V gene TRBV20-1 combines with J gene TRBJ1-2, with D unresolved. Per germline, CDR1 DFQATT and CDR2 SNEGSKA (reference sequence). The CDR3 loop spans 13 amino acids. The V end was cut by 2 bases, the J end by 5 bases, with 12 bases between. CDR3: CSARTTVGYGYTF. CDR3 coding DNA: TGCAGTGCTAGAACCACTGTTGGGTATGGCTACACCTTC.

The table lists this clonotype with a few counts. The chain combines TRBV7-9 with TRBJ2-3, with D maybe TRBD1 (5 bases). The CDR3 runs to 15 residues. Trimming removed 3 bases at V and 3 bases at J, with 13 bases between. Germline assignment: CDR1 SEHNR and CDR2 FQNEAQ (reference sequence). The CDR3 region is CASSFQGKVTDTQYF. The CDR3 nucleotides read TGTGCCAGCAGCTTCCAGGGAAAAGTGACAGATACGCAGTATTTT. Together with reference TRBV7-9 and TRBJ2-3, the CDR3 gives the full variable domain: DTGVSQNPRHKITKRGQNVTFRCDPISEHNRLYWYRQTLGQGPEFLTYFQNEAQLEKSRLLSDRFSAERPKGSFSTLEIQRTEQGDSAMYLCASSFQGKVTDTQYFGPGTRLTVL.

The rearrangement uses TRBV5-1 and TRBJ2-1; TRBD2 aligns across 13 bases. The J call may be mistaken, given a closer DNA end match to TRBJ2-7. This CDR3 spans 15 amino acids. CDR1 and CDR2 (germline): SGHRS, YFSETQ. The DNA of the CDR3 is TGCGCCAGCAGCACTAGCGGGAGGGGCTACAATGAGCAGTACTTC. Translation gives CASSTSGRGYNEQYF.

The chain carries TRBV3-1 and TRBJ2-4, with 10 bases that match TRBD1. The V gene's germline CDR1 is LGHDT and CDR2 YNNKEL (reference sequence). The trim removed 1 base at V and 0 bases at J, leaving 6 bases unmatched. CDR3 length: 18 residues. The CDR3 region has the DNA TGTGCCAGCAGCCAAGCTGACAGGGGGCTGATAGCCAAAAACATTCAGTACTTC. Translation gives CASSQADRGLIAKNIQYF.

This chain links TRBV27 with TRBJ2-5; unclear D gene. V lost 0 bases to trimming and J lost 3 bases, with 11 bases between them. The length of the CDR3 is 15 residues. Germline CDR1 reads MNHEY; CDR2 reads SMNVEV (reference sequence). The DNA of the CDR3 is TGTGCCAGCAGTTTATCCCTAGTTAGCAAAGAGACCCAGTACTTC. Translating gives CASSLSLVSKETQYF.

As to this clonotype: A junction end diverges from the germline sequence, so it may reflect a read error. V gene TRBV15 combines with J gene TRBJ2-4; the match to TRBD2 covers 8 bases. Near its end, the DNA agrees better with TRBJ2-7, so the J call may be wrong. The V gene's germline CDR1 is LNHNV and CDR2 YYDKDF (reference sequence). The CDR3 runs 14 residues. The CDR3 reads CATGRAGVSHEQYF. CDR3 DNA: TGTGCCACCGGCAGAGCGGGAGTGTCTCACGAGCAGTACTTC.

The sample holds a few counts of this clonotype. This chain links TRBV6-5 with TRBJ2-1, with D tentatively TRBD2 (7 bases). Trimming took 5 bases from V and 4 from J, leaving 15 bases between them. This CDR3 region has 15 residues. Germline lookup yields CDR1 MNHEY and CDR2 SVGAGI. As DNA, the CDR3 is TGTGCCAGCAGTAAAGGGGGGGGGGATTACAATGAGCAGTTCTTC. Translation: CASSKGGGDYNEQFF.

The chain recombines TRBV29-1 with TRBJ2-1; 8 nucleotides agree with TRBD1. The ends lost 8 bases at V and 12 bases at J; junction bases unmatched: 3. This CDR3 comprises 9 residues. Germline V gives CDR1 SQVTM, CDR2 ANQGSEA. The CDR3 region is CSIGQGQFF. The CDR3, as DNA: TGCAGCATAGGACAGGGGCAGTTCTTC.

The chain carries TRBV9 and TRBJ1-6; TRBD1 is a possible D gene (6 bases). The germline V gene has CDR1 SGDLS and CDR2 YYNGEE. Deletions cut 1 base from V and 8 bases from J, with 10 bases between. CDR3 size: 14 residues. The CDR3 loop reads CASSVTGSDSPLHF. The CDR3 nucleotides read TGTGCCAGCAGCGTAACAGGGTCGGATTCACCCCTCCACTTT. The full variable domain, in which reference TRBV9 and TRBJ1-6 provide the parts outside the CDR3, is DSGVTQTPKHLITATGQRVTLRCSPRSGDLSVYWYQQSLDQGLQFLIQYYNGEERAKGNILERFSAQQFPDLHSELNLSSLELGDSALYFCASSVTGSDSPLHFGNGTRLTVT.

The J gene is TRBJ2-1, the V gene TRBV6-5; D might be TRBD2 (5 bases). Matching the DNA end better, TRBJ2-7 makes the J call doubtful. CDR3 length equals 14 residues. Germline V gives CDR1 MNHEY, CDR2 SVGAGI. The CDR3 DNA reads TGTGCCAGCAGCCTAGCCCAGAGAACCTACGAGCAGTACTTC. Translation gives CASSLAQRTYEQYF.

Ten or more counts support this clonotype. J is TRBJ2-7 and V is TRBV20-1; maybe TRBD1 (6 bases). The germline V gene has CDR1 DFQATT and CDR2 SNEGSKA (reference sequence). The ends were cut back, 4 bases at V and 3 bases at J, with 10 bases in the middle. The CDR3 has 12 residues. This chain's CDR3 is CSAKQGNYEQYF. CDR3 in DNA: TGCAGTGCTAAGCAGGGGAACTACGAGCAGTACTTC.

V gene TRBV10-3 combines with J gene TRBJ2-1; 7 nucleotides match TRBD1. The germline V gene has CDR1 ENHRY and CDR2 SYGVKD. Trimming took 7 bases from V and 5 from J; bases not matched to a gene: 8. The CDR3 covers 14 residues. The CDR3 sequence: CAINRQGEDNEQFF. The DNA for the CDR3 is TGTGCCATCAACAGACAGGGAGAGGACAATGAGCAGTTCTTC.

This clonotype was detected once. The J gene is TRBJ1-1, the V gene TRBV18; D is unclear. CDR1 is KGHSH and CDR2 is LQKENI in the germline V gene. V gave up 0 bases and J gave up 1 base, with 9 bases separating them. The CDR3 has 15 residues. The CDR3 region has the DNA TGTGCCAGCTCACCACCGAGAAGGGAGAACACTGAAGCTTTCTTT. It codes for CASSPPRRENTEAFF.

Concerning this clonotype: The junction departs from the called germline gene at one end, perhaps through a read error. The gene calls are TRBV20-1 and TRBJ1-2; TRBD1 matches 9 bases. The CDR3 has 14 amino acids. CDR1 and CDR2 from the germline V gene are DFQATT and SNEGSKA (reference sequence). The CDR3 coding sequence is TGCAGTGCTAGAGAGGGACAGGGCAACTATGGCTACATCTTC. This translates into CSAREGQGNYGYIF.

The V and J genes are TRBV28 and TRBJ2-1; D unresolved. Germline CDR1 MDHEN, CDR2 SYDVKM. The CDR3 has 17 amino acids. Trimming cost V 4 bases and J 0 bases, with 16 bases left between them. CDR3 nucleotide sequence: TGTGCCAGCAGTTCCTCCCGTGCCTCTGGCTCCTACAATGAGCAGTTCTTC. This encodes CASSSSRASGSYNEQFF.

This clonotype came up once. The chain carries TRBV28 and TRBJ2-7, with a tentative D call TRBD2 (6 bases). V dropped 6 bases and J dropped 7 bases, with 19 bases sitting between them. The germline CDR1 and CDR2 sequences are MDHEN and SYDVKM. CDR3 length: 14 amino acids. The CDR3 bases are TGTGCCAGCAGGACCTGGCTAGTGGGGAGGGAGCAGTACTTC. Protein sequence: CASRTWLVGREQYF.

The J gene is TRBJ2-5, the V gene TRBV3-1; either TRBD1 or TRBD2 may supply D (5 bases each). The tail of the sequence fits TRBJ2-7 better, so the J call may be wrong. Germline V gene lookup returns CDR1 LGHDT and CDR2 YNNKEL (reference sequence). This CDR3 has 13 amino acids. The CDR3 sequence is CASSSGAGSEQYF. CDR3 nucleotides: TGTGCCAGCAGCTCCGGGGCCGGAAGCGAGCAGTACTTC.